The 18 T cell receptor beta chains below all came from one sample that was sequenced in a study of shared clonotypes between healthy human individuals. Naive CD8 cells comprised CD45RO-negative, CCR7-positively selected cells, excluding terminally differentiated effector memory CD45RA+ cells. This table comes from immunoSEQ multiplex PCR, and its TCRdb copy is limited to in-frame clones, with some not included. The sample includes about 1,800,000 clones, about 95% of them seen just once. The sequenced sample was naive CD8+ T cells sorted from blood. The receptors were sampled from a man aged 18-30 years in good health.

CDR3 amino acids: CASRAGTSGEQYF. The CDR3 coding sequence is TGCGCCAGCAGAGCCGGGACTAGCGGCGAGCAGTACTTC. The chain links TRBV10-2 to TRBJ2-7, with 11 bases fitting TRBD2. Trimming cost V 6 bases and J 6 bases; bases outside gene matches: 4. The CDR3 totals 13 residues. Per germline, CDR1 WSHSY and CDR2 SAAADI.

The chain has TRBV18 and TRBJ2-7, with 7 bases identical to TRBD1. The CDR3 consists of 14 residues. J lost 3 bases, V lost 3 bases, and 5 bases had no gene match. The germline V gene encodes CDR1 KGHSH and CDR2 LQKENI. The CDR3 loop reads CASSPDRDGYEQYF. DNA for the CDR3: TGTGCCAGCTCACCTGACAGGGACGGCTACGAGCAGTACTTC.

V usage is TRBV2 and J usage is TRBJ2-6, with D maybe TRBD1 (5 bases). V shed 4 bases and J shed 1 base, with 17 bases lying between them. Per germline, CDR1 SNHLY and CDR2 FYNNEI. This CDR3 is 18 amino acids long. The DNA for the CDR3 is TGTGCCAGCAGTGTTAACCAGGGCAGCCCGTCTGGGGCCAACGTCCTGACTTTC. This encodes CASSVNQGSPSGANVLTF.

The chain employs TRBV7-9 and TRBJ1-1, with 7 bases lining up with TRBD1. Unmatched junction bases numbered 8, after V lost 7 bases and J lost 3 bases. The CDR3 runs to 14 residues. Germline lookup yields CDR1 SEHNR and CDR2 FQNEAQ (reference sequence). CDR3: CASTPTGSDTEAFF. The DNA for the CDR3 is TGTGCCAGCACACCGACAGGGTCGGACACTGAAGCTTTCTTT.

V is TRBV28 and J is TRBJ1-4, with 9 nucleotides matching TRBD1. The CDR3 has 21 residues. The V and J ends lost 3 bases and 0 bases, in that order; junction bases with no gene match: 17. In germline, CDR1 is MDHEN, CDR2 SYDVKM. CDR3 sequence (DNA): TGTGCCAGCAGTTTTCCCACCCGGGACAGGGAAGTCGAAGCAACTAATGAAAAACTGTTTTTT. As protein: CASSFPTRDREVEATNEKLFF.

The chain employs TRBV4-3 and TRBJ1-2; D is unresolved. The V end was cut by 0 bases, the J end by 5 bases, with 7 bases between. CDR1 is LGHNA, CDR2 YSLEER, per germline. CDR3 length equals 13 residues. CDR3 coding DNA: TGCGCCAGCAGCCAAGAATCAGGTTATGGCTACACCTTC. Amino acid sequence: CASSQESGYGYTF.

The chain combines TRBV19 with TRBJ1-4; 7 bases are a match to TRBD1. The germline V gene has CDR1 LNHDA and CDR2 SQIVND (reference sequence). Losses at the gene ends were 6 bases for V and 4 bases for J; bases not matched to a gene: 8. The CDR3 contains 15 residues. The DNA of the CDR3 is TGTGCCAGTAGCCCCCGGGACAGCCTTAATGAAAAACTGTTTTTT. It specifies CASSPRDSLNEKLFF.

The rearrangement joins TRBV27 to TRBJ2-1; no definite D call. There are 13 residues in the CDR3. Germline V gene lookup returns CDR1 MNHEY and CDR2 SMNVEV (reference sequence). V lost 6 bases to trimming and J lost 9 bases, with 15 bases between them. The CDR3 loop is CASSPGWAGEQFF. CDR3 nucleotides: TGTGCCAGCAGCCCCGGGTGGGCCGGTGAGCAGTTCTTC.

This clone is a singleton in its sample. V is TRBV5-4 and J is TRBJ2-5, with D tentatively TRBD2 (5 bases). The V and J ends lost 5 bases and 3 bases respectively, with 14 bases between them. This CDR3 contains 14 residues. Per the germline V gene, CDR1 is SGHNT and CDR2 is YYREEE (reference sequence). DNA for the CDR3: TGTGCCAGCAGGGCTATGTTCGGGGAAGAGACCCAGTACTTC. Translation gives CASRAMFGEETQYF. Supplemented by reference TRBV5-4 and TRBJ2-5, the full variable domain reads ETGVTQSPTHLIKTRGQQVTLRCSSQSGHNTVSWYQQALGQGPQFIFQYYREEENGRGNFPPRFSGLQFPNYSSELNVNALELDDSALYLCASRAMFGEETQYFGPGTRLLVL.

This clone was seen a single time. This sequence joins TRBV28 and TRBJ1-2; D not certain. Trimming took 3 bases from V and 0 from J, leaving 8 bases between them. There are 14 residues in the CDR3. Germline V gene sequence: CDR1 MDHEN, CDR2 SYDVKM. For the CDR3, the DNA is TGTGCCAGCAGTTTTAGGGAAGCTAACTATGGCTACACCTTC. Its translation is CASSFREANYGYTF.

This rearrangement joins TRBV7-2 to TRBJ1-5; D is undetermined. This CDR3 region has 15 residues. The V and J ends lost 1 base and 7 bases respectively, with 14 bases between them. CDR1 and CDR2 from the germline V gene are SGHTA and FQGNSA. CDR3 region: CASSLDDSQLQPQHF. CDR3 nucleotide sequence: TGTGCCAGCAGCTTAGACGATTCTCAACTACAGCCCCAGCATTTT.

In nucleotides, the CDR3 is TGCAGCGTTGATTGGGTCAGCGGGACTTACTACAATGAGCAGTTCTTC. Translation gives CSVDWVSGTYYNEQFF. V usage is TRBV29-1 and J usage is TRBJ2-1, with TRBD2 matching 7 bases. Germline lookup yields CDR1 SQVTM and CDR2 ANQGSEA. V gave up 3 bases and J gave up 3 bases; unmatched junction bases: 11. CDR3 length: 16 residues.

The gene calls are TRBV5-6 and TRBJ2-2, with D maybe TRBD1 (6 bases). V gave up 0 bases and J gave up 1 base, with 10 bases separating them. The germline V gene has CDR1 SGHDT and CDR2 YYEEEE. This CDR3 region has 16 residues. CDR3 sequence: CASSLGQGLNTGELFF. The CDR3, as DNA: TGTGCCAGCAGCTTGGGCCAGGGGTTGAACACCGGGGAGCTGTTTTTT.

The chain links TRBV4-1 to TRBJ2-5, with 11 bases matching TRBD1. The CDR3 length is 16 residues. The germline V gene encodes CDR1 MGHRA and CDR2 YSYEKL. V lost 3 bases, J lost 5 bases, and 8 bases stayed unmatched. The CDR3 here is CASSHPLGQGEETQYF. In nucleotides, the CDR3 is TGCGCCAGCAGCCACCCCTTGGGACAGGGGGAGGAGACCCAGTACTTC.

The J gene is TRBJ2-7, the V gene TRBV4-1; no clear D. This CDR3 has 15 amino acids. Per the germline V gene, CDR1 is MGHRA and CDR2 is YSYEKL. V lost 1 base, J lost 3 bases, and 13 bases lay in between. The CDR3 here is CASSQGQGLNYEQYF. The CDR3 DNA reads TGCGCCAGCAGCCAAGGACAAGGCTTGAACTACGAGCAGTACTTC.

This rearrangement joins TRBV27 to TRBJ2-2; 9 bases agree with TRBD2. CDR1 is MNHEY, CDR2 SMNVEV, per germline (reference sequence). The CDR3 extends over 15 amino acids. With 3 bases clipped from V and 2 bases from J, the junction kept 1 base outside the gene matches. CDR3 residues: CASSFSGGNTGELFF. CDR3 bases: TGTGCCAGCAGTTTTAGCGGGGGAAACACCGGGGAGCTGTTTTTT.

This chain uses TRBV4-2 with TRBJ2-1, with TRBD2 matching over 10 bases. Germline V gives CDR1 LGHNA, CDR2 YNFKEQ. With V trimmed by 7 bases and J by 3 bases, 0 bases remained unmatched. The CDR3 totals 13 residues. The CDR3 nucleotides are TGTGCCAGCACTAGCGGGGGCTACAATGAGCAGTTCTTC. Translation: CASTSGGYNEQFF.

The chain recombines TRBV4-1 with TRBJ2-2; tentatively, D is TRBD1 or TRBD2 (5 bases each). The CDR3 runs to 19 residues. V lost 1 base to trimming and J lost 6 bases, with 24 bases between them. Germline CDR1 is MGHRA and CDR2 is YSYEKL. The CDR3 spells CASSQGVLRTGPLAGELFF. The CDR3 DNA reads as TGCGCCAGCAGCCAAGGAGTATTACGGACGGGACCTTTGGCCGGGGAGCTGTTTTTT.